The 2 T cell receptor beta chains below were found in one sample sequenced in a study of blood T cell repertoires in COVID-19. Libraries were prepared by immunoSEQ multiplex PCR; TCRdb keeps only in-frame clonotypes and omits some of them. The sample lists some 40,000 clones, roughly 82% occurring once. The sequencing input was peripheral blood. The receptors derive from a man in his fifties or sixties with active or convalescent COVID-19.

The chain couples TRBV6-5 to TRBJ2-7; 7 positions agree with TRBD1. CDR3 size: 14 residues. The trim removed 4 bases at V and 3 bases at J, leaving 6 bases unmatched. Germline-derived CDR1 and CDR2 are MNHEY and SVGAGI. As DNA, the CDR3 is TGTGCCAGCAGTTCGCAGGGACAGAACTACGAGCAGTACTTC. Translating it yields CASSSQGQNYEQYF.

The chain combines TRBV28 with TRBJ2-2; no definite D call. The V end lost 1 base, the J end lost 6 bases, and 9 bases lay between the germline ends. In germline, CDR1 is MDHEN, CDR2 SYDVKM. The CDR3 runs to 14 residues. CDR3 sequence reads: CASSLLVAAGELFF. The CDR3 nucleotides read TGTGCCAGCAGTTTATTGGTGGCGGCCGGGGAGCTGTTTTTT.